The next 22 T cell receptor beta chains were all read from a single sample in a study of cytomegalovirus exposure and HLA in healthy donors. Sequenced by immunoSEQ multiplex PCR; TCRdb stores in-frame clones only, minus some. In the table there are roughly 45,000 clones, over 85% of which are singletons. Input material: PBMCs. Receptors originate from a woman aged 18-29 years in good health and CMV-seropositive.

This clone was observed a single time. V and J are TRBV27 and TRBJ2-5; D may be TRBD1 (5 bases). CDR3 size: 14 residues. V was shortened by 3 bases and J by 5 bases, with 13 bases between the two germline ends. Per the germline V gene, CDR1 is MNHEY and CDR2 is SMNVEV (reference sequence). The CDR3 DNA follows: TGTGCCAGCAGTTTGCAAGGGGCGCGGGAGACCCAGTACTTC. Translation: CASSLQGARETQYF.

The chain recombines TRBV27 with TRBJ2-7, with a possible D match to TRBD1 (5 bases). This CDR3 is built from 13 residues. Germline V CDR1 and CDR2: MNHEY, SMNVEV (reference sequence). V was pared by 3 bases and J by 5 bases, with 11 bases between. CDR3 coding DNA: TGTGCCAGCAGTTTCGCAGGGTCGAACGAGCAGTACTTC. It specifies CASSFAGSNEQYF.

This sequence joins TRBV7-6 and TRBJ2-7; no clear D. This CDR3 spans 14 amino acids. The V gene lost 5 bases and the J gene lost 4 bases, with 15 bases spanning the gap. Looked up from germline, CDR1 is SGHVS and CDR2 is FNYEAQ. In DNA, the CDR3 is TGTGCCAGCAGCGCCGCACATACAGAATACGAGCAGTACTTC. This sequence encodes CASSAAHTEYEQYF.

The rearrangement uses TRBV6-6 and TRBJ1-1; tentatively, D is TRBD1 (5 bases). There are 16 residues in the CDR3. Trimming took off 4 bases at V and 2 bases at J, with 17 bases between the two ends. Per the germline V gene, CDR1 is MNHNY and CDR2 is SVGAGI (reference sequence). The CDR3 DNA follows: TGTGCCAGCAGTTCTCGCAGGTTACAGGAAAACACTGAAGCTTTCTTT. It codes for CASSSRRLQENTEAFF.

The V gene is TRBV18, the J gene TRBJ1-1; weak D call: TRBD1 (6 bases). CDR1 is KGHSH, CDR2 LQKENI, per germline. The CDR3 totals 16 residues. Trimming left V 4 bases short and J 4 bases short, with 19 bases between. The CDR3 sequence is CASSRGEGGGSTEAFF. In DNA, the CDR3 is TGTGCCAGCTCACGTGGGGAAGGGGGGGGTTCCACTGAAGCTTTCTTT.

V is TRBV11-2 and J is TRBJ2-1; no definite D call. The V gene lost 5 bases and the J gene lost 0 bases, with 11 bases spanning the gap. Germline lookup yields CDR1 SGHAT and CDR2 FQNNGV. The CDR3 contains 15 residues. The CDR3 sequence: CASSVSPSSYNEQFF. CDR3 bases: TGTGCCAGCAGCGTAAGCCCGAGCTCCTACAATGAGCAGTTCTTC.

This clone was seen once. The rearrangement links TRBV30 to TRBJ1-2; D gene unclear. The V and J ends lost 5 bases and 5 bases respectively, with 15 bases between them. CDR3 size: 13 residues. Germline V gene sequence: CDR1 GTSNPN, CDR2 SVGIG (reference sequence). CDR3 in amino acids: CAWAEQRGYGYTF. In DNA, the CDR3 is TGTGCCTGGGCGGAACAAAGAGGATATGGCTACACCTTC.

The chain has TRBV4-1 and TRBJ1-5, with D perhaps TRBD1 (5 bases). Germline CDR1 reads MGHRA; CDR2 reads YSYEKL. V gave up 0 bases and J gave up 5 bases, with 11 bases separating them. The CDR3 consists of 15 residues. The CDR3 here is CASSQEGWGDQPQHF. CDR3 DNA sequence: TGCGCCAGCAGCCAAGAAGGGTGGGGGGATCAGCCCCAGCATTTT.

The CDR3 DNA is TGTGCCAGCAGCCCCGGCACAGGGGCCTACGAGCAGTACTTC. Amino acid sequence: CASSPGTGAYEQYF. V and J are TRBV7-3 and TRBJ2-7; 7 bases agree with TRBD1. Germline V lookup: CDR1 SGHTA, CDR2 FQGTGA. The CDR3 is made up of 14 amino acids. Trimming at V came to 5 bases and at J to 2 bases, leaving 6 bases not matched to a gene. The full variable domain, with the rest looked up from reference TRBV7-3 and TRBJ2-7, is GAGVSQTPSNKVTEKGKYVELRCDPISGHTALYWYRQSLGQGPEFLIYFQGTGAADDSGLPNDRFFAVRPEGSVSTLKIQRTERGDSAVYLCASSPGTGAYEQYFGPGTRLTVT.

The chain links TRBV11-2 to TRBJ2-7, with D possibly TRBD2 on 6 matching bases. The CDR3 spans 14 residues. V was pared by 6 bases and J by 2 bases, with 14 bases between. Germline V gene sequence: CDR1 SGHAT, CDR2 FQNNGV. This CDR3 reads CASRIRGGTYEQYF. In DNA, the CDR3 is TGTGCCAGCAGAATCAGAGGCGGGACCTACGAGCAGTACTTC.

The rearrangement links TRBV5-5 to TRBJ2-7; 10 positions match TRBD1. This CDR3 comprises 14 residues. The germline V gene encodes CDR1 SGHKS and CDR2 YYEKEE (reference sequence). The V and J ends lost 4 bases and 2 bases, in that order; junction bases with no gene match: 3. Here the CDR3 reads CASSIGQGAYEQYF. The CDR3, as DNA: TGTGCCAGCAGCATAGGACAGGGGGCCTACGAGCAGTACTTC. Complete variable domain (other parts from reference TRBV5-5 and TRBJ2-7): DAGVTQSPTHLIKTRGQQVTLRCSPISGHKSVSWYQQVLGQGPQFIFQYYEKEERGRGNFPDRFSARQFPNYSSELNVNALLLGDSALYLCASSIGQGAYEQYFGPGTRLTVT.

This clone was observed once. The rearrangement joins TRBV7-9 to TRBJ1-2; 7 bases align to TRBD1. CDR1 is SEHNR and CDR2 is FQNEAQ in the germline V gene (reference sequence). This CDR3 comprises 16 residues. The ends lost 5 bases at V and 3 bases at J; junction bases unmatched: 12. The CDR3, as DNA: TGTGCCAGCAGCATCCTCACAGGGGACTGGGACTATGGCTACACCTTC. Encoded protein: CASSILTGDWDYGYTF.

CDR3: CASSHNPSREETQYF. The CDR3 DNA reads as TGTGCCAGCAGCCACAATCCTAGTCGCGAAGAGACCCAGTACTTC. V is TRBV6-6 and J is TRBJ2-5; D unclear. Germline values: CDR1 MNHNY, CDR2 SVGAGI (reference sequence). The CDR3 spans 15 residues. V lost 6 bases to trimming and J lost 3 bases, with 17 bases between them.

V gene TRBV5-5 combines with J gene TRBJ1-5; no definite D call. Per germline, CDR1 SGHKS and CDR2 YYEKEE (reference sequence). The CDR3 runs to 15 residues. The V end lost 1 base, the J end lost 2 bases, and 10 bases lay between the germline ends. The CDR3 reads CASSLSGFGNQPQHF. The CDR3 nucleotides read TGTGCCAGCAGCTTGTCGGGATTCGGCAATCAGCCCCAGCATTTT.

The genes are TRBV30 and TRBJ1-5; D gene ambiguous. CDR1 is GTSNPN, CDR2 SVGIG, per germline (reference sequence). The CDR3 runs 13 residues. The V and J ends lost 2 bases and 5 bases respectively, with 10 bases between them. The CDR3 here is CAWSPGGDQPQHF. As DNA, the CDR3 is TGTGCCTGGAGTCCCGGCGGGGATCAGCCCCAGCATTTT. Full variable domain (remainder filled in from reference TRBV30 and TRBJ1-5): SQTIHQWPATLVQPVGSPLSLECTVEGTSNPNLYWYRQAAGRGLQLLFYSVGIGQISSEVPQNLSASRPQDRQFILSSKKLLLSDSGFYLCAWSPGGDQPQHFGDGTRLSIL.

The DNA for the CDR3 is TGTGCCAGCAGCCCGATCGCACTAGCGGGAGAGTACGAGCAGTACTTC. Translating gives CASSPIALAGEYEQYF. This rearrangement joins TRBV13 to TRBJ2-7; 11 positions match TRBD2. The CDR3 contains 16 residues. CDR1 and CDR2 from the germline V gene are PRHDT and FYEKMQ (reference sequence). The trim removed 5 bases at V and 4 bases at J, leaving 10 bases unmatched.

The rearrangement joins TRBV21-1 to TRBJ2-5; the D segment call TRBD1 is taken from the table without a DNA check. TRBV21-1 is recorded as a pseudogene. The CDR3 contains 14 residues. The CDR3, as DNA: TGTGCCAGCAGCAAAGACAGGGTTAGAGGGACCCAGTACTTC. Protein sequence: CASSKDRVRGTQYF.

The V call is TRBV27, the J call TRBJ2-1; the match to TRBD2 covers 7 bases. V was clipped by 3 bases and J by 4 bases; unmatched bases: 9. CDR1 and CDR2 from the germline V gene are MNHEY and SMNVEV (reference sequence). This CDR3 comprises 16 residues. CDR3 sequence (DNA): TGTGCCAGCAGTTTCCTTCCTGCGGGAGTGTACAATGAGCAGTTCTTC. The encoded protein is CASSFLPAGVYNEQFF.

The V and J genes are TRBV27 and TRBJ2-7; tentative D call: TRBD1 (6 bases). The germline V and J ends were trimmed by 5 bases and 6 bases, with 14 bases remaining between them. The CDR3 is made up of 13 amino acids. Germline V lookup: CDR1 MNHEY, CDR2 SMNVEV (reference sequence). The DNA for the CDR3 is TGTGCCAGCAGTCCGCAAAGACAGGTCGAGCAGTACTTC. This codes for CASSPQRQVEQYF.

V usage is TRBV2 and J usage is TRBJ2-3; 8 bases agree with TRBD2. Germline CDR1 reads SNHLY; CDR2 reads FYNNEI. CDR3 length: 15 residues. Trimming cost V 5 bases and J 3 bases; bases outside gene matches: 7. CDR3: CASSKGLAETDTQYF. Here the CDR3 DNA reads TGTGCCAGCAGTAAAGGACTAGCAGAAACAGATACGCAGTATTTT.

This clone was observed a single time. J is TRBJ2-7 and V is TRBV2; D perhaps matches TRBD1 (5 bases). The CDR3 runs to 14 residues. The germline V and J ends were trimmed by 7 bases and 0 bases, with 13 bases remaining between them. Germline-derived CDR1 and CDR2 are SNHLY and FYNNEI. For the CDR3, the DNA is TGTGCCAGCACCCCTCCGGACAACTCCTACGAGCAGTACTTC. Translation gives CASTPPDNSYEQYF.

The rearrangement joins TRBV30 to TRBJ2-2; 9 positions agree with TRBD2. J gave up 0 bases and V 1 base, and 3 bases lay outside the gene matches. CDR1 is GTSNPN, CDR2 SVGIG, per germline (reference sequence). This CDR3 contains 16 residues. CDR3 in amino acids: CAWSARLAANTGELFF. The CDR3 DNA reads TGTGCCTGGAGTGCCAGACTAGCGGCGAACACCGGGGAGCTGTTTTTT. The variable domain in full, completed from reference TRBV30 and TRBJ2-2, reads SQTIHQWPATLVQPVGSPLSLECTVEGTSNPNLYWYRQAAGRGLQLLFYSVGIGQISSEVPQNLSASRPQDRQFILSSKKLLLSDSGFYLCAWSARLAANTGELFFGEGSRLTVL.